This T cell receptor (beta chain) was sequenced for a study of Graves' ophthalmopathy and Graves' hyperthyroidism. Overall study context: The term stable hyperthyroidism indicated an absence of ophthalmopathy within 18 months of follow-up.

With respect to this clonotype: Antigen: not known.

V shed 11 bases, J shed 3 bases, and the junction held 19 bases outside the gene matches. Germline CDR1 reads SNHLY; CDR2 reads FYNNEI. The CDR3 length is 16 residues. Study-wide results and caveats: Built on 13 signatures, a model told ophthalmopathy apart from stable hyperthyroidism with approximately 85% sensitivity and under 83% specificity.

Amplification from RNA transcripts yielded the TCR beta CDR3 regions. RT-PCR in the first round used HTBI primers; a second-round multiplex PCR followed. TCRdb analysed the multiplex PCR reads with MiXCR anew, one entry per CDR3 protein. This sample yields some 1.1 million distinct CDR3 sequences, of which about 36% are seen a single time; 11% belongs to the top ten. The sequencing sample was made of peripheral blood or thyroid tissue (not recorded which). This receptor was taken from an adult man with Graves' hyperthyroidism. V is TRBV2 and J is TRBJ2-7, with 7 bases identical to TRBD1. CDR3 bases: TGTGCCGGCACCACCCCCGGAGACAGGGCCGGCTACGAGCAGTACTTC. This gives the protein CAGTTPGDRAGYEQYF.